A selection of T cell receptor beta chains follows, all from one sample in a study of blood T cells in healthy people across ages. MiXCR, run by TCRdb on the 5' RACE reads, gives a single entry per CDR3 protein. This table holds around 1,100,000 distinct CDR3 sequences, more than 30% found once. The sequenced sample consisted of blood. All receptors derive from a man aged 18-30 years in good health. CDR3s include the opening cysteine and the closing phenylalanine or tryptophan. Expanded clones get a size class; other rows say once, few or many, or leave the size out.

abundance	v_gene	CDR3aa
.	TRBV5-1	CASSYFGDRDYNEQYF
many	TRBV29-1	CSAGGSRYEQYF
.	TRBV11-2	CASSLDLSGLYEQYF
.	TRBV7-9	CASSLTGGRGNTEAFF
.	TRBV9	CASSVDWDGGDYGYTF
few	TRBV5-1	CASSLGHLPNYGYTF
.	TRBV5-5	CASSSTGRRGEKLFF
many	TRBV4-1	CASSQYYSGGNYGYTF
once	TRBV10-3	CAISDFKTGTPGDTF
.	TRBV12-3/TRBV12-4	CASSWANQPQHF
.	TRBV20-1	CSVGQPQHF
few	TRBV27	CASSISRVYNQPQHF
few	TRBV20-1	CSATQGRDEQFF
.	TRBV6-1	CASRGQGGDYYSYEQYF
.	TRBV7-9	CASSPTANYEQYF
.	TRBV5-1	CASSLGADRGNSPLHF
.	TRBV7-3	CASSSSGSGELFF
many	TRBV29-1	CSVGENIQYF
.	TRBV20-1	CSARLRQGAGEKLFF
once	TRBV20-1	CSARVWGGYNEQFF
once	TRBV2	CASRSDRELFGEQYF
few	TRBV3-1	CASSRMTSVTDTQYF
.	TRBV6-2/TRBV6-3	CASSLTGQGLNNEQFF
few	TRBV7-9	CASSPQSEQFF
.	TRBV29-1	CSAGGTPNTEAFF
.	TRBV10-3	CAISEAERAGIGEKLFF
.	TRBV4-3	CASSQEGTSADTQYF
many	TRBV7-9	CASSLVQSNEKLFF
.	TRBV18	CASSLRGRQDYIGNTIYF
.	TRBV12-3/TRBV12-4	CASSFLAGQGYGYTF
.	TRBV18	CASSPPDSNPEQYF
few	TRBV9	CASSPQDSGGDTQYF
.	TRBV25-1	CASRDGPYNEQFF
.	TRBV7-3	CASSLQAGGFYEQYF
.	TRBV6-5	CASSYSTGGNGFRVTF
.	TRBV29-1	CSGDYLGEQYF
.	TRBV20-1	CSAPGPPGVDTIYF
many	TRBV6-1	CASRAGGTDTQYF
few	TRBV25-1	CASSGRGIRTEAFF
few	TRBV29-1	CSVIQGDTEAFF
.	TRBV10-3	CAISDTKSSYNEQYF
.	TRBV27	CASAQEPGHQVAFF
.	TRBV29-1	CSAGTENQPQHF
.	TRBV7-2	CASSLGNYYGYTF
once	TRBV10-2	CASSDWTASEAFF
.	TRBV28	CAILPAENTEAFF
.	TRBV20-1	CSYGAGVNTEAFF
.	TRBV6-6	CASSYSINSQETQYF
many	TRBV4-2	CASSQVAGGTSTDTQYF
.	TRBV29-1	CSVAGDRGSVAKNIQYF
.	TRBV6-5	CASSYSSGSGSGNTIYF
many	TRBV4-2	CASSQDHEQYF
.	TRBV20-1	CSTRGLQETQYF